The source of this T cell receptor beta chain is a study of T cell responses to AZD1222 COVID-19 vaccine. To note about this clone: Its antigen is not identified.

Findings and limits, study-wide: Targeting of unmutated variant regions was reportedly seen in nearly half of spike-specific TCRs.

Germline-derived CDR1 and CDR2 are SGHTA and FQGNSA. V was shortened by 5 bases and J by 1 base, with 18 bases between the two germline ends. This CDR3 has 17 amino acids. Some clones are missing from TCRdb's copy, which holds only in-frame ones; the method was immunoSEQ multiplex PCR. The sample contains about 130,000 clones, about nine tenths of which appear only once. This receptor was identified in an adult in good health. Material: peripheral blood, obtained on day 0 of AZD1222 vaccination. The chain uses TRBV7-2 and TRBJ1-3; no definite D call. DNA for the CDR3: TGTGCCAGCAGCCCTGGGAGGACGGAATCTTCTGGAAACACCATATATTTT. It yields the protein CASSPGRTESSGNTIYF.